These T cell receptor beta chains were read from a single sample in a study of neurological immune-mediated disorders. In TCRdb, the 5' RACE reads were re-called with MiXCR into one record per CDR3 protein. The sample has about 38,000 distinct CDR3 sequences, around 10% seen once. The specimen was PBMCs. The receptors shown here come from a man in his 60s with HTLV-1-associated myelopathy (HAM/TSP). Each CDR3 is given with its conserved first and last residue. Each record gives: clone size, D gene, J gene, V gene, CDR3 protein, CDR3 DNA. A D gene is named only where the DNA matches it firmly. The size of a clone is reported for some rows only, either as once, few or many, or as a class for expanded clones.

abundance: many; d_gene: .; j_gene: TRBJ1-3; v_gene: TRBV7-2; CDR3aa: CASSLAGPHSGNTIYF; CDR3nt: TGTGCCAGCAGCTTAGCGGGACCGCACTCTGGAAACACCATATATTTT
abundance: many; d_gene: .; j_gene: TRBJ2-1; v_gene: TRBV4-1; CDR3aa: CASSPFPDGSSGNEQFF; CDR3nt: TGCGCCAGCAGCCCGTTCCCGGACGGATCCTCGGGGAATGAGCAGTTCTTC
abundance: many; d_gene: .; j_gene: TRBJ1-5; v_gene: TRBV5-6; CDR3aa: CASSLGDHSNQPQHF; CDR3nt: TGTGCCAGCAGCTTAGGGGACCATAGCAATCAGCCCCAGCATTTT
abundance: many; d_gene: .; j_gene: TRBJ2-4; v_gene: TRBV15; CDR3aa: CATSSAKAGSKNIQYF; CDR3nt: TGTGCCACCAGCAGCGCCAAGGCCGGGTCCAAAAACATTCAGTACTTC
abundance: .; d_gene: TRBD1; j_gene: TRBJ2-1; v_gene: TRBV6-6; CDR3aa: CASSGRQGVVDEQFF; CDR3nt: TGTGCCAGCAGTGGCCGACAGGGGGTCGTGGATGAGCAGTTCTTC
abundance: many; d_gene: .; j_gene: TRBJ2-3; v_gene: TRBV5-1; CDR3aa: CASSRQWITDTQYF; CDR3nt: TGCGCCAGCAGCCGTCAGTGGATCACAGATACGCAGTATTTT
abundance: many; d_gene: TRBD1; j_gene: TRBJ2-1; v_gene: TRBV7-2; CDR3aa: CASSYNLGQGAREQFF; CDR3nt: TGTGCCAGCAGCTACAATTTGGGACAGGGGGCGCGTGAGCAGTTCTTC
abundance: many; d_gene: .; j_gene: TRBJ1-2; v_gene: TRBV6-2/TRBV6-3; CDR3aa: CASSYSYGYTF; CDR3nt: TGTGCCAGCAGTTACTCGTATGGCTACACCTTC
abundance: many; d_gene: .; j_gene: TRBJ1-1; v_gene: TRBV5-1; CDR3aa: CASSAETGGSEAFF; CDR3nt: TGCGCCAGCAGCGCTGAGACAGGAGGGTCTGAAGCTTTCTTT
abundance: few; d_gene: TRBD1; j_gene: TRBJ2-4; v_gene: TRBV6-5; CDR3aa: CANSYMAARGPTIQYF; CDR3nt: TGTGCCAACAGTTACATGGCGGCCAGGGGGCCAACCATTCAGTACTTC
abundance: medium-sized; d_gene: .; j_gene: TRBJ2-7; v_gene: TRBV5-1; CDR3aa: CASSLSPGEEQYF; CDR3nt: TGCGCCAGCAGCTTGTCCCCCGGGGAGGAGCAGTACTTC
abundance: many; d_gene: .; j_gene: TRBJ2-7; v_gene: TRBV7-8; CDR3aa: CASSNRREKPYEQYF; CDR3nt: TGTGCCAGCAGCAACCGACGAGAGAAACCCTACGAGCAGTACTTC
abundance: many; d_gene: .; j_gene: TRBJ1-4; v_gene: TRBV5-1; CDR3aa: CASSTASSHNEKLFF; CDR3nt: TGCGCCAGCAGCACCGCGTCAAGCCATAATGAAAAACTGTTTTTT